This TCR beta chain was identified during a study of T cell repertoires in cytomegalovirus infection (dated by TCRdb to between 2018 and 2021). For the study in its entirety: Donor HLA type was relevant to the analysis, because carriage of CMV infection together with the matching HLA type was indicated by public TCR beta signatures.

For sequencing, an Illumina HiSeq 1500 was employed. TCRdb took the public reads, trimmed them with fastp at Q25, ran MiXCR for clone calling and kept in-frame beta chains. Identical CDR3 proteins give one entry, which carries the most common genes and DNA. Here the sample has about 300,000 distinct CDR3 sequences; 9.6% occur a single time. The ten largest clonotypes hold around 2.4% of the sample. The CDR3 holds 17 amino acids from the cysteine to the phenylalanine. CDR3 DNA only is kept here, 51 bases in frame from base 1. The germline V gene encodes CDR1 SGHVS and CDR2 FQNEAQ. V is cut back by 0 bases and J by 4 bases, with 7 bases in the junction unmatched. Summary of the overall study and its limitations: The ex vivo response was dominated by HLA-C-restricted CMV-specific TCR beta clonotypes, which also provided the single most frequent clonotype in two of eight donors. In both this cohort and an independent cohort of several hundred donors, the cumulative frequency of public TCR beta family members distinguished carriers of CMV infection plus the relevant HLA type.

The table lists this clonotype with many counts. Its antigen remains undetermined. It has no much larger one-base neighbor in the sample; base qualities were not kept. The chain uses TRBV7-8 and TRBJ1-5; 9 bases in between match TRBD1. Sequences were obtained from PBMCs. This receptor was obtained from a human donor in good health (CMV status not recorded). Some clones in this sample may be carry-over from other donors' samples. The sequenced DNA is TGTGCCAGCAGCTTAGCGCCCGGGACAGGGCGGAATCAGCCCCAGCATTTT. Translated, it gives CASSLAPGTGRNQPQHF.